This TCR beta chain was sequenced during a study of blood T cell repertoires in COVID-19. Study overall: Acute-phase and convalescent COVID-19 samples originated in the United States, Italy and Spain. The analysed material was cDNA or gDNA that came from T cells, B-cell-depleted T cells, or PBMCs.

Authors' data handling: Cell counts per sample came from amplifying reference gene primers. The method was immunoSEQ multiplex PCR; TCRdb's version includes in-frame clones alone and lacks a portion of them. Clonal size and the V and J genes are those of that table, whereas D and trimming came from the DNA. The sample holds 200,000 to 300,000 clones, around 82% seen once. This clone was counted once. CDR3 length: 14 amino acids. The germline V gene has CDR1 MNHEY and CDR2 SMNVEV (reference sequence). Unmatched junction bases numbered 7, after V lost 5 bases and J lost 7 bases. The V call is TRBV27, the J call TRBJ2-1, with 8 bases lining up with TRBD2. Specimen: peripheral blood. The TCR was taken from a human donor in a cohort sampled during active COVID-19. CDR3 DNA: TGTGCCAGCAGTGGAGCGGGGGATGTGAATGAGCAGTTCTTC. This codes for CASSGAGDVNEQFF.